These 20 T cell receptor beta chains share one sample of origin, sequenced in a study of cytomegalovirus exposure and HLA in healthy donors listed by TCRdb under 2017. Receptor libraries were prepared by the immunoSEQ multiplex PCR assay. For the multiplex PCR, a mixture combining 60 forward primers for TCR Vbeta segments and 13 reverse primers for TCR Jbeta segments was used. Held by TCRdb, this immuneACCESS table contains in-frame sequences only and omits some clones. Under half of the omission traces to an unresolved V gene where checked; the cause of the rest is unknown. The sample table contains 100,000 to 150,000 clones; only one count was recorded for 70% to 85% of them. The ten largest account for around 1.7% of the sample. The sequenced material came from PBMCs. The receptors derive from a boy aged 5-17 years in good health and CMV-seronegative.

The chain has TRBV4-1 and TRBJ1-2, with D unresolved. CDR1 and CDR2 (germline): MGHRA, YSYEKL. V lost 0 bases and J 0 bases, leaving 11 bases between the germline ends. This CDR3 spans 16 amino acids. The CDR3 sequence: CASSQDHAGSNYGYTF. CDR3 nucleotide sequence: TGCGCCAGCAGCCAAGATCACGCAGGTTCTAACTATGGCTACACCTTC.

The chain combines TRBV5-1 with TRBJ2-3; weak D call: TRBD2 (6 bases). The germline CDR1 and CDR2 sequences are SGHRS and YFSETQ. The CDR3 spans 17 residues. With 4 bases removed from V and 0 bases from J, the gap between germline ends came to 18 bases. The DNA of the CDR3 is TGCGCCAGCAGCCCCTACCCGAGCGGGTCTAGCACAGATACGCAGTATTTT. It translates to CASSPYPSGSSTDTQYF.

The chain links TRBV6-5 to TRBJ2-1, with D possibly TRBD1 on 6 matching bases. Germline V gives CDR1 MNHEY, CDR2 SVGAGI. The CDR3 is 13 residues long. Trimming removed 5 bases at V and 5 bases at J, with 10 bases between. CDR3 residues: CASSTTGDNEQFF. CDR3 coding DNA: TGTGCCAGCAGTACGACAGGTGACAATGAGCAGTTCTTC.

This chain links TRBV5-1 with TRBJ2-5, with unresolved D. The DNA matches TRBJ2-7 better at its end, which makes the J call doubtful. Germline V gives CDR1 SGHRS, CDR2 YFSETQ. This CDR3 has 13 residues. DNA of the CDR3: TGCGCCAGCAGCTTGGGGTCCTTCTACGAGCAGTACTTC. Translated, it gives CASSLGSFYEQYF.

This chain uses TRBV9 with TRBJ2-5, with 14 nucleotides matching TRBD2. This CDR3 has 17 amino acids. V lost 2 bases to trimming and J lost 0 bases; unmatched junction nucleotides: 3. Germline V lookup: CDR1 SGDLS, CDR2 YYNGEE. For the CDR3, the DNA is TGTGCCAGCAGCGTCGGGGGACTAGCGGGGGACCAAGAGACCCAGTACTTC. Protein sequence: CASSVGGLAGDQETQYF.

The table lists this clone with a count of one. The rearrangement uses TRBV20-1 and TRBJ2-4; no clear D. The germline V gene encodes CDR1 DFQATT and CDR2 SNEGSKA (reference sequence). This CDR3 is built from 10 residues. Trimming cost V 7 bases and J 6 bases, with 7 bases left between them. CDR3 amino acids: CSVTGNIQYF. In DNA form, the CDR3 reads TGCAGTGTTACGGGAAACATTCAGTACTTC.

The CDR3 loop is CAKWDRNSNQPQHF. CDR3 nucleotides: TGTGCCAAGTGGGACAGAAATAGCAATCAGCCCCAGCATTTT. The J gene is TRBJ1-5, the V gene TRBV19, with 7 positions matching TRBD1. Germline V gives CDR1 LNHDA, CDR2 SQIVND (reference sequence). There are 14 residues in the CDR3. V shed 10 bases and J 0 bases; nucleotides not matched to a gene: 6.

The J gene is TRBJ2-1, the V gene TRBV27; D possibly corresponds to TRBD1 (7 bases). The CDR3 loop spans 19 amino acids. CDR1 MNHEY and CDR2 SMNVEV come from the germline V gene (reference sequence). The V end lost 1 base, the J end lost 9 bases, and 28 bases lay between the germline ends. CDR3 DNA sequence: TGTGCCAGCAGTTTATGGGGGGCCTCAGGGGGTTCTGCGGACGGTGAGCAGTTCTTC. This translates into CASSLWGASGGSADGEQFF.

The chain employs TRBV7-9 and TRBJ1-2, with D possibly being TRBD1 (6 bases). Germline V gene data show CDR1 as SEHNR and CDR2 as FQNEAQ (reference sequence). The CDR3 consists of 15 residues. Trimming cost V 5 bases and J 4 bases, with 17 bases left between them. The CDR3, as DNA: TGTGCCAGCAGCCCGACCGGGACAACTGCCTATGGCTACACCTTC. Translated, it gives CASSPTGTTAYGYTF.

The chain joins TRBV6-5 to TRBJ2-2; D perhaps matches TRBD2 (5 bases). CDR1 MNHEY and CDR2 SVGAGI come from the germline V gene. The CDR3 runs 13 residues. V was shortened by 4 bases and J by 6 bases, with 9 bases between the two germline ends. The CDR3 here is CASSSTSPGELFF. The DNA of the CDR3 is TGTGCCAGCAGTTCCACTAGTCCCGGGGAGCTGTTTTTT.

The sample holds one count of this clone. The V gene is TRBV19, the J gene TRBJ2-6, with 8 bases identical to TRBD1. Germline V lookup: CDR1 LNHDA, CDR2 SQIVND (reference sequence). V gave up 7 bases and J gave up 2 bases; unmatched junction bases: 13. This CDR3 has 18 residues. The CDR3 DNA is TGTGCCAGTACCGCCGGGACAGGCGTTTTGACTGGGGCCAACGTCCTGACTTTC. Its translation: CASTAGTGVLTGANVLTF. The full variable domain, its missing parts supplied by reference TRBV19 and TRBJ2-6, is DGGITQSPKYLFRKEGQNVTLSCEQNLNHDAMYWYRQDPGQGLRLIYYSQIVNDFQKGDIAEGYSVSREKKESFPLTVTSAQKNPTAFYLCASTAGTGVLTGANVLTFGAGSRLTVL.

The chain recombines TRBV27 with TRBJ1-2; 8 bases match TRBD1. Germline V gene lookup returns CDR1 MNHEY and CDR2 SMNVEV (reference sequence). Trimming at V came to 4 bases and at J to 2 bases, leaving 3 bases not matched to a gene. CDR3 length: 14 residues. The CDR3 spells CASSYRGDNYGYTF. The CDR3 DNA sequence: TGTGCCAGCAGTTACAGGGGGGACAACTATGGCTACACCTTC.

The J gene is TRBJ1-4, the V gene TRBV5-6; D is perhaps TRBD1 (5 bases). The CDR3 sequence is 14 residues long. Looked up from germline, CDR1 is SGHDT and CDR2 is YYEEEE. Trimming took off 7 bases at V and 5 bases at J, with 15 bases between the two ends. The CDR3 DNA reads TGTGCCAGCGGCTCCGACAGTTTAAATGAAAAACTGTTTTTT. This translates into CASGSDSLNEKLFF.

The V and J genes are TRBV2 and TRBJ1-2; possible D gene TRBD1, 6 bases. The CDR3 is 14 residues long. Per the germline V gene, CDR1 is SNHLY and CDR2 is FYNNEI. Between the trimmed V and J ends, which lost 6 bases and 2 bases, there was a span of 13 bases. The CDR3 spells CASRETGQNYGYTF. CDR3 sequence (DNA): TGTGCCAGCAGAGAAACAGGGCAGAACTATGGCTACACCTTC.

This clone was picked up a small number of times. This chain connects TRBV4-1 to TRBJ1-2; weak D call: TRBD1 (6 bases). This CDR3 spans 15 amino acids. CDR1 and CDR2 (germline): MGHRA, YSYEKL. V lost 0 bases to trimming and J lost 0 bases, with 8 bases between them. In DNA form, the CDR3 reads TGCGCCAGCAGCCAAGAGGGGGCGACTAACTATGGCTACACCTTC. Protein product: CASSQEGATNYGYTF.

In its sample, this clone was seen once. V and J are TRBV7-8 and TRBJ1-2; 7 bases align to TRBD1. The CDR3 loop spans 14 amino acids. CDR1 and CDR2 (germline): SGHVS, FQNEAQ. With V trimmed by 2 bases and J by 3 bases, 3 bases remained unmatched. CDR3: CASSLTDRDYGYTF. CDR3 sequence (DNA): TGTGCCAGCAGCTTAACAGACAGGGACTATGGCTACACCTTC.

This clone was detected once. The V call is TRBV4-1, the J call TRBJ2-2; 9 positions agree with TRBD2. V lost 3 bases to trimming and J lost 5 bases; unmatched junction nucleotides: 10. This CDR3 is built from 17 residues. From germline, CDR1 is MGHRA and CDR2 YSYEKL. The DNA for the CDR3 is TGCGCCAGCAGCCAGAATAGCGGGAGAGGGGAAACCGGGGAGCTGTTTTTT. Residues: CASSQNSGRGETGELFF.

The J gene is TRBJ2-2, the V gene TRBV18; perhaps TRBD2 as D (6 bases). The V end lost 4 bases, the J end lost 0 bases, and 12 bases lay between the germline ends. This CDR3 is 16 amino acids long. Germline V gene sequence: CDR1 KGHSH, CDR2 LQKENI. DNA of the CDR3: TGTGCCAGCTCACAGGAGCGGGCCTCGAACACCGGGGAGCTGTTTTTT. Amino acids: CASSQERASNTGELFF.

This rearrangement joins TRBV6-5 to TRBJ1-6; 9 bases agree with TRBD1. The CDR3 contains 15 residues. The J segment lost 7 bases and the V segment lost 0 bases, leaving 1 base of the junction unmatched. CDR1 and CDR2 (germline): MNHEY, SVGAGI. In DNA, the CDR3 is TGTGCCAGCAGTTACTCCGGACAGGGGAATTCACCCCTCCACTTT. Amino acids: CASSYSGQGNSPLHF.

CDR3 sequence reads: CASSVVGSSEYEQYF. Here the CDR3 DNA reads TGTGCCAGCAGCGTAGTTGGGAGCTCCGAATACGAGCAGTACTTC. The gene calls are TRBV9 and TRBJ2-7; a weak D match, TRBD2 (5 bases). Germline lookup yields CDR1 SGDLS and CDR2 YYNGEE. Deletions cut 0 bases from V and 4 bases from J, with 14 bases between. The CDR3 consists of 15 residues.